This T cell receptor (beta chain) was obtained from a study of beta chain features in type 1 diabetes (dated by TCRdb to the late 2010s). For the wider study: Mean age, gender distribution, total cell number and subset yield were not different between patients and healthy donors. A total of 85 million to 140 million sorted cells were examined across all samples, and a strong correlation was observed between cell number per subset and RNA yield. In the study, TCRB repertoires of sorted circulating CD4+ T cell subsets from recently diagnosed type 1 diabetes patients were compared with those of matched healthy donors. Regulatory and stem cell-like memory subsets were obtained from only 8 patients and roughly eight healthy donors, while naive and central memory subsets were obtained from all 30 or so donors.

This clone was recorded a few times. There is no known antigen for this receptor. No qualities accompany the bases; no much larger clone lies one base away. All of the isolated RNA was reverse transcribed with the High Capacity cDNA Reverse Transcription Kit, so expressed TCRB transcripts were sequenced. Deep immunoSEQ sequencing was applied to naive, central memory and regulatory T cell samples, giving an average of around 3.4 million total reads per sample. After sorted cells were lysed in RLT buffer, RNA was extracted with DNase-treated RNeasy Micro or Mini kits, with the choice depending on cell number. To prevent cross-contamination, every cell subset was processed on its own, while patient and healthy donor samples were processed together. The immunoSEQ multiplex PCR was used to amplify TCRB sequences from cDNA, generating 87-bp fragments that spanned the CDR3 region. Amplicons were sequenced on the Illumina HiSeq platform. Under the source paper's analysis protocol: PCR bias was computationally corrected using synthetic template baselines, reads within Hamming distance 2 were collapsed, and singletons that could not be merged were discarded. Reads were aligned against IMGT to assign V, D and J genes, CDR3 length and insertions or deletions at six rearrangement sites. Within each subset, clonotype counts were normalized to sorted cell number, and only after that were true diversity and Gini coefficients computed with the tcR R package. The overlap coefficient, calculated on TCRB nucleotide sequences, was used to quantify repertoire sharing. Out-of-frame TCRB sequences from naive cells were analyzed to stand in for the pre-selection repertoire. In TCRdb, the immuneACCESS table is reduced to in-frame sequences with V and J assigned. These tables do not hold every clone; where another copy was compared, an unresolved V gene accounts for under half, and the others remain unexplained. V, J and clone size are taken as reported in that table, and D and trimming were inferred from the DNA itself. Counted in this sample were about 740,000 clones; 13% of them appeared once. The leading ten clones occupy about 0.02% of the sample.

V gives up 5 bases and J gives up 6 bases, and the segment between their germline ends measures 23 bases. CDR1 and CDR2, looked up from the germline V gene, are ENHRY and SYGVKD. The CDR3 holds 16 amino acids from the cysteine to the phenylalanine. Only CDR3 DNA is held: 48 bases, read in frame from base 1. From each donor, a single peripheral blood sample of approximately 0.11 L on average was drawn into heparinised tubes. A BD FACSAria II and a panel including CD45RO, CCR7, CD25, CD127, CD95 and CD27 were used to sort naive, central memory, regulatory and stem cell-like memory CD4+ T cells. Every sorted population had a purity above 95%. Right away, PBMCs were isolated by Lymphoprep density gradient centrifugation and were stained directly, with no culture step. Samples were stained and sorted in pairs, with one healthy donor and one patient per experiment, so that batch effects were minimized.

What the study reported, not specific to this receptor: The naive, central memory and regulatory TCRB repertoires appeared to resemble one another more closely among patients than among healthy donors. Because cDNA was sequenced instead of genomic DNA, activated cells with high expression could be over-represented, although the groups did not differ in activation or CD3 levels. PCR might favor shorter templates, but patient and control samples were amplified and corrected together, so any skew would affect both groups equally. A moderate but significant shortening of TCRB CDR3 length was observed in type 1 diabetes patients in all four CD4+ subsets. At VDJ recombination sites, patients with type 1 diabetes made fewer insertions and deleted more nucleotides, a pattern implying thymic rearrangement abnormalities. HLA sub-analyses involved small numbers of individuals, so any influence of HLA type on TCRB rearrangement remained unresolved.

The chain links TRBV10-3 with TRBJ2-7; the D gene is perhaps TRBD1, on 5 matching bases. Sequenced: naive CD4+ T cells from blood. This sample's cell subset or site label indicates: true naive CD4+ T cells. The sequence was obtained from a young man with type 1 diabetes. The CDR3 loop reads CAISIIFQGKDGEQYF. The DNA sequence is TGTGCCATCAGTATAATTTTTCAGGGAAAGGACGGCGAGCAGTACTTC.